The TCR beta chain under discussion was sequenced for a study of response to subunit inactivated influenza vaccine. General study results and limits: T cells newly recruited by each seasonal influenza vaccination are few, the authors suggested.

The V gene's germline CDR1 is KGHSH and CDR2 LQKENI. Deletions cut 1 base from V and 4 bases from J, with 7 bases between. The CDR3 loop spans 13 amino acids. TCRdb itself ran the RT-PCR reads through MiXCR, one entry per CDR3 protein. Here the sample spans about 160,000 distinct CDR3 sequences, approximately 11% being singletons. The table lists this clonotype with a few counts. Antigen: not known. The chain employs TRBV18 and TRBJ2-5; D may be TRBD1 (6 bases). The sample consisted of non-naive T cells sorted from PBMCs, taken more than 35 days after vaccination. The sequence was obtained from a man aged 50-60 years who received an inactivated influenza vaccine. CDR3 coding DNA: TGTGCCAGCTCACCACGCAGGGGAGAGACCCAGTACTTC. As protein: CASSPRRGETQYF. The complete variable domain, with remaining parts taken from reference TRBV18 and TRBJ2-5, reads NAGVMQNPRHLVRRRGQEARLRCSPMKGHSHVYWYRQLPEEGLKFMVYLQKENIIDESGMPKERFSAEFPKEGPSILRIQQVVRGDSAAYFCASSPRRGETQYFGPGTRLLVL.